These 14 T cell receptor beta chains originate from one sample sequenced in a study of T cells in localized non-small cell lung cancer. Assay used: immunoSEQ multiplex PCR; TCRdb lists only in-frame clones, some missing. The table has 25,000 to 35,000 clones, around 81% seen once; the top ten hold roughly 4.8%. Source: peripheral blood mononuclear cells, taken before any cancer treatment. All receptors derive from a man aged 35-69 years with stage III lung adenocarcinoma.

The V call is TRBV28, the J call TRBJ1-1, with D possibly matching TRBD1 (6 bases). Germline V gives CDR1 MDHEN, CDR2 SYDVKM. V was pared by 2 bases and J by 4 bases, with 17 bases between. This CDR3 contains 16 residues. DNA for the CDR3: TGTGCCAGCAGTTTAGGGGGCAGGCGGTGGTCCACTGAAGCTTTCTTT. This codes for CASSLGGRRWSTEAFF.

The chain links TRBV18 to TRBJ1-3, with D possibly TRBD1 on 6 matching bases. Germline values: CDR1 KGHSH, CDR2 LQKENI. The V end was cut by 8 bases, the J end by 1 base, with 15 bases between. CDR3 length equals 15 residues. CDR3: CASDTLGTSGNTIYF. The CDR3, as DNA: TGTGCCAGCGATACTCTCGGGACATCTGGAAACACCATATATTTT.

The chain has TRBV29-1 and TRBJ2-1, with D possibly TRBD2 on 5 matching bases. Germline CDR1 reads SQVTM; CDR2 reads ANQGSEA. The CDR3 covers 14 residues. V dropped 5 bases and J dropped 7 bases, with 18 bases sitting between them. The CDR3 is CSVRGSGVINEQFF. The CDR3 region has the DNA TGCAGCGTTCGAGGGAGTGGGGTAATTAATGAGCAGTTCTTC.

This sequence joins TRBV5-1 and TRBJ1-2; D unclear. The CDR3 consists of 12 residues. V lost 1 base and J lost 5, with 6 bases in between. Germline CDR1 reads SGHRS; CDR2 reads YFSETQ. In DNA, the CDR3 is TGCGCCAGCAGCTTGTCGGGATATGGCTACACCTTC. It yields the protein CASSLSGYGYTF.

V gene TRBV2 combines with J gene TRBJ2-3; 7 nucleotides align to TRBD2. CDR1 and CDR2 (germline): SNHLY, FYNNEI. The CDR3 covers 16 residues. Trimming cost V 6 bases and J 0 bases; bases outside gene matches: 9. The CDR3 DNA reads as TGTGCCAGCAGGAGCGGGACGACGGCTAGCACAGATACGCAGTATTTT. It is translated as CASRSGTTASTDTQYF. Filled out from reference TRBV2 and TRBJ2-3, the complete variable domain reads EPEVTQTPSHQVTQMGQEVILRCVPISNHLYFYWYRQILGQKVEFLVSFYNNEISEKSEIFDDQFSVERPDGSNFTLKIRSTKLEDSAMYFCASRSGTTASTDTQYFGPGTRLTVL.

The DNA for the CDR3 is TGTGCCAGCACTGCCGGGCGCAATGAGCAGTTCTTC. Translated, it gives CASTAGRNEQFF. The J gene is TRBJ2-1, the V gene TRBV2; D unresolved. The CDR3 spans 12 residues. Trimming pared 7 bases from V and 6 bases from J, leaving 10 bases between. Germline CDR1 is SNHLY and CDR2 is FYNNEI.

The J gene is TRBJ2-1, the V gene TRBV5-1; 12 bases map to TRBD2. CDR3 length equals 15 residues. Germline V lookup: CDR1 SGHRS, CDR2 YFSETQ. The junction had 5 bases not matched to a gene; V was cut back by 9 bases and J by 1 base. The CDR3 loop reads CANTGTSGSYNEQFF. The DNA for the CDR3 is TGCGCCAACACCGGGACTAGCGGGTCCTACAATGAGCAGTTCTTC.

V is TRBV6-6 and J is TRBJ1-5, with D hard to call. CDR1 and CDR2 (germline): MNHNY, SVGAGI (reference sequence). This CDR3 region has 13 residues. V lost 2 bases and J lost 1, with 3 bases in between. CDR3 in DNA: TGTGCCAGCAGTTACGTCAGCAATCAGCCCCAGCATTTT. The encoded protein is CASSYVSNQPQHF.

The chain combines TRBV5-1 with TRBJ1-5, with D uncertain. Germline V gene data show CDR1 as SGHRS and CDR2 as YFSETQ. V lost 0 bases and J lost 6, with 13 bases in between. The CDR3 is 15 amino acids. The CDR3 protein is CASSLEGGLSQPQHF. The CDR3 DNA is TGCGCCAGCAGCTTGGAGGGCGGTCTGAGTCAGCCCCAGCATTTT.

The J gene is TRBJ2-1, the V gene TRBV30; D is perhaps TRBD1 (5 bases). V was trimmed by 4 bases and J by 2 bases, leaving 12 bases between them. Germline V gene sequence: CDR1 GTSNPN, CDR2 SVGIG (reference sequence). This CDR3 has 14 residues. The DNA for the CDR3 is TGTGCCTGGATACGACAGACACCCTACAATGAGCAGTTCTTC. Residues: CAWIRQTPYNEQFF.

This clone was seen once. The J gene is TRBJ2-4, the V gene TRBV11-2; the D gene could be TRBD1 or TRBD2 (5 bases each). From germline, CDR1 is SGHAT and CDR2 FQNNGV. This CDR3 is 14 amino acids long. V was shortened by 3 bases and J by 7 bases, with 13 bases between the two germline ends. This chain's CDR3 is CASSLGTAGNIQYF. The CDR3 nucleotides read TGTGCCAGCAGCTTGGGGACGGCTGGTAACATTCAGTACTTC.

The chain recombines TRBV30 with TRBJ1-4; 9 bases fit TRBD1. Trimming at V came to 2 bases and at J to 7 bases, leaving 5 bases not matched to a gene. The CDR3 is made up of 14 amino acids. Germline V gene lookup returns CDR1 GTSNPN and CDR2 SVGIG (reference sequence). This CDR3 is CAWSIGTGSEKLFF. For the CDR3, the DNA is TGTGCCTGGAGTATCGGGACAGGGAGTGAAAAACTGTTTTTT.

The chain uses TRBV6-5 and TRBJ2-7; no reliable D call. CDR1 and CDR2 (germline): MNHEY, SVGAGI. V was shortened by 5 bases and J by 1 base, with 9 bases between the two germline ends. There are 13 residues in the CDR3. The CDR3 DNA reads as TGTGCCAGCAGTCCTTGGGGTTCCTACGAGCAGTACTTC. This translates into CASSPWGSYEQYF.

The rearrangement links TRBV18 to TRBJ2-1; D gene ambiguous. Germline assignment: CDR1 KGHSH and CDR2 LQKENI. CDR3 length: 12 amino acids. Between the trimmed V and J ends, which lost 5 bases and 10 bases, there was a span of 12 bases. The CDR3 loop is CASSTYGAEQFF. Here the CDR3 DNA reads TGTGCCAGCTCAACCTACGGAGCGGAGCAGTTCTTC.